This T cell receptor (beta chain) was captured by sequencing in a study of T cells in Graves' hyperthyroidism and ophthalmopathy. This CDR3 is built from 15 residues. V was clipped by 8 bases and J by 9 bases, with 29 bases between them. In germline, CDR1 is GTSNPN, CDR2 SVGIG (reference sequence). Researchers took RNA transcripts and amplified the TCR beta CDR3 regions from them. The primer set for the first-round RT-PCR of the TCR CDR3 was HTBI. TCRdb recomputed calls from the multiplex PCR reads with MiXCR, one row per CDR3 protein. Here the sample spans some 250,000 distinct CDR3 sequences, 14% to 15% being singletons. This clonotype was counted ten times or more.

The chain uses TRBV30 and TRBJ2-7; the D is unclear. The source is a woman in her thirties or forties with Graves' hyperthyroidism that later progressed to Graves' ophthalmopathy. The sample was blood. CDR3 DNA: TGTGCCCTGGCTGGTGAGTTGTACGTTGGCCACGGGCAGTACTTC. Its protein product is CALAGELYVGHGQYF.